These 10 T cell receptor beta chains were sequenced from one sample in a study of shared clonotypes between healthy human individuals. TCRdb's table, derived via immunoSEQ multiplex PCR, lists solely in-frame clones and lacks some. The sample shows about 1.1 million clones, approximately 78% of them seen only once. The sequenced sample was memory CD4+ T cells from PBMCs. Subset: CD45RA-negative fraction. These receptors all stem from a man between 18 and 29 years old in good health. Some clones in this sample may be carry-over from other donors' samples.

The rearrangement uses TRBV7-8 and TRBJ2-1, with D possibly TRBD1 on 5 matching bases. Germline-derived CDR1 and CDR2 are SGHVS and FQNEAQ. The CDR3 has 13 amino acids. V gave up 5 bases and J gave up 7 bases, with 12 bases separating them. The CDR3 loop is CASSPGLVNEQFF. The CDR3 region has the DNA TGTGCCAGCAGCCCAGGGTTGGTAAATGAGCAGTTCTTC.

The chain uses TRBV28 and TRBJ2-1, with 8 bases lining up with TRBD2. The germline V gene has CDR1 MDHEN and CDR2 SYDVKM. The CDR3 runs to 16 residues. Losses at the gene ends were 7 bases for V and 4 bases for J; bases not matched to a gene: 12. The CDR3, as DNA: TGTGCCAGCAAGCGGGGGAGCGGTAGGGCATACAATGAGCAGTTCTTC. This encodes CASKRGSGRAYNEQFF.

The V gene is TRBV19, the J gene TRBJ2-7; D may correspond to TRBD1 or TRBD2 (5 bases each). CDR3 length: 14 amino acids. The germline V and J ends were trimmed by 1 base and 5 bases, with 12 bases remaining between them. CDR1 is LNHDA, CDR2 SQIVND, per germline (reference sequence). CDR3 bases: TGTGCCAGTAGTATAGCTAACAGAGGGGACGAGCAGTACTTC. It specifies CASSIANRGDEQYF. The complete variable domain, with remaining parts taken from reference TRBV19 and TRBJ2-7, reads DGGITQSPKYLFRKEGQNVTLSCEQNLNHDAMYWYRQDPGQGLRLIYYSQIVNDFQKGDIAEGYSVSREKKESFPLTVTSAQKNPTAFYLCASSIANRGDEQYFGPGTRLTVT.

The chain employs TRBV11-2 and TRBJ1-1; 8 bases are shared with TRBD1. Unmatched junction bases numbered 7, after V lost 5 bases and J lost 5 bases. Germline V gene data show CDR1 as SGHAT and CDR2 as FQNNGV. The CDR3 length is 14 residues. Written as DNA, the CDR3 is TGTGCCAGCAGCACGGACAGGGCGAGGACTGAAGCTTTCTTT. Translation gives CASSTDRARTEAFF. The full variable domain, with the rest looked up from reference TRBV11-2 and TRBJ1-1, is EAGVAQSPRYKIIEKRQSVAFWCNPISGHATLYWYQQILGQGPKLLIQFQNNGVVDDSQLPKDRFSAERLKGVDSTLKIQPAKLEDSAVYLCASSTDRARTEAFFGQGTRLTVV.

This sequence joins TRBV7-8 and TRBJ1-5, with 8 bases lining up with TRBD1. Trimming removed 3 bases from V and 5 bases from J; junction bases left unmatched: 0. Looked up from germline, CDR1 is SGHVS and CDR2 is FQNEAQ. The CDR3 has 13 amino acids. DNA of the CDR3: TGTGCCAGCAGCTTGACAGGGGATCAGCCCCAGCATTTT. Its protein is CASSLTGDQPQHF.

This chain connects TRBV6-5 to TRBJ2-5; D ambiguous. Deletions cut 5 bases from V and 3 bases from J, with 10 bases between. Germline CDR1 reads MNHEY; CDR2 reads SVGAGI. This CDR3 is built from 13 residues. The CDR3 DNA follows: TGTGCCAGCAGTGAATTGGGGAAAGAGACCCAGTACTTC. Translating gives CASSELGKETQYF.

The chain links TRBV4-1 to TRBJ2-7; D may match TRBD1 or TRBD2 (5 bases each). The V gene's germline CDR1 is MGHRA and CDR2 YSYEKL. The CDR3 contains 14 residues. V was trimmed by 4 bases and J by 6 bases, leaving 16 bases between them. This chain's CDR3 is CASSLIRWGSEQYF. CDR3 DNA: TGCGCCAGCAGCCTTATTAGGTGGGGGTCCGAGCAGTACTTC.

The chain recombines TRBV27 with TRBJ2-7; 13 positions agree with TRBD2. CDR1 and CDR2 (germline): MNHEY, SMNVEV (reference sequence). CDR3 length: 16 residues. J lost 6 bases, V lost 6 bases, and 11 bases had no gene match. The CDR3 DNA reads as TGTGCCAGCAGACCCAAAGGACTAGCGGGAGTAACCGAGCAGTACTTC. Its translation is CASRPKGLAGVTEQYF.

A single count supports this clone. CDR3 in DNA: TGTGCCAGCAGCCGCCAGAGGGGAAGCACAGATACGCAGTATTTT. Protein: CASSRQRGSTDTQYF. V and J are TRBV9 and TRBJ2-3; D possibly uses TRBD1 or TRBD2 (5 bases each). V was pared by 4 bases and J by 0 bases, with 12 bases between. This CDR3 spans 15 amino acids. CDR1 is SGDLS, CDR2 YYNGEE, per germline.

The rearrangement links TRBV5-1 to TRBJ2-7; 10 bases are a match to TRBD2. The CDR3 totals 16 residues. V lost 0 bases, J lost 0 bases, and 3 bases stayed unmatched. The germline CDR1 and CDR2 sequences are SGHRS and YFSETQ. This CDR3 reads CASSLEGTSASYEQYF. CDR3 DNA sequence: TGCGCCAGCAGCTTGGAGGGGACTAGCGCCTCCTACGAGCAGTACTTC.